This TCR beta chain came from a study of vaccination effects on CD4 cells after COVID-19. After expansion with viral peptide pools in the ViraFEST assay, antigen-specific CD4+ T cells were sequenced. Following 10 days of culture, CD4+ T cells were isolated. The vaccine recipients had no prior SARS-CoV-2 infection, with negative nucleocapsid antibodies. The CDR3 contains 13 residues. On this clone itself: Its specificity is unknown.

Assay used: immunoSEQ multiplex PCR; TCRdb lists only in-frame clones, some missing. Here the sample spans about 40,000 clones, under 70% being singletons. The rearrangement joins TRBV21-1 to TRBJ1-4. TRBV21-1 has pseudogene status. Sequences were derived from CD4+ T cells from PBMCs cultured with HCoV-OC43 spike peptides, sampled before COVID-19 vaccination. Subset noted: HCoV-OC43 spike overlapping peptide pool stimulation. This sequence originates from a human donor who received a COVID-19 vaccine. The CDR3 region has the DNA TGTGCCAGCTACCTGGCAACTAATGAAAAACTGTTTTTT. Encoded protein: CASYLATNEKLFF.